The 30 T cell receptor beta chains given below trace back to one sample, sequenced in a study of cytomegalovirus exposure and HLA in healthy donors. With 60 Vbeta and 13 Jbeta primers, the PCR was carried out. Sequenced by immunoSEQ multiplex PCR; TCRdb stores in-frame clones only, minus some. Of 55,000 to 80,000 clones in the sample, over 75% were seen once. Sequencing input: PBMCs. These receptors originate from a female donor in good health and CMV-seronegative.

This chain's CDR3 is CASHTGGEVYEQYF. The CDR3 nucleotides read TGTGCCAGCCATACCGGGGGAGAAGTCTACGAGCAGTACTTC. The chain has TRBV28 and TRBJ2-7, with D possibly TRBD2 on 6 matching bases. V shed 8 bases and J shed 3 bases, with 17 bases lying between them. Per germline, CDR1 MDHEN and CDR2 SYDVKM. This CDR3 has 14 residues.

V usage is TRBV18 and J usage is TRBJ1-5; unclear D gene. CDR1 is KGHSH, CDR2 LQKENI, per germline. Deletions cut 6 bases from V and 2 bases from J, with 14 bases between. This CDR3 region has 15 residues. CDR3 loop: CASSFGSSGNQPQHF. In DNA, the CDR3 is TGTGCCAGCTCGTTCGGGTCCTCGGGCAATCAGCCCCAGCATTTT.

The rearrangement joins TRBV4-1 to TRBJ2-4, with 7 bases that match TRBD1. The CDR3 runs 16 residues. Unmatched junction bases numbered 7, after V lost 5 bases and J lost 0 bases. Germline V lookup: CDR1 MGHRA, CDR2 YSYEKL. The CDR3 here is CASSKGTDLAKNIQYF. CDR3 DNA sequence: TGCGCCAGCAGCAAAGGGACAGACCTAGCCAAAAACATTCAGTACTTC.

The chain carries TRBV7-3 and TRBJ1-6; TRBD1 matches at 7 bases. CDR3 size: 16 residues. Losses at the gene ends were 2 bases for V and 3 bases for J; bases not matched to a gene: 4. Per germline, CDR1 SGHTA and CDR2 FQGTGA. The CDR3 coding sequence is TGTGCCAGCAGCTTAGAGGGGGCCGGCTATAATTCACCCCTCCACTTT. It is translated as CASSLEGAGYNSPLHF.

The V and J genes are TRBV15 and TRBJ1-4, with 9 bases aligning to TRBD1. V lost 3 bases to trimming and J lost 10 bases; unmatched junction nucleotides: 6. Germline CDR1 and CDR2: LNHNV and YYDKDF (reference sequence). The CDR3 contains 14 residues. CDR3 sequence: CATSSNRGPVKLFF. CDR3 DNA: TGTGCCACCAGCAGCAACAGGGGGCCCGTAAAACTGTTTTTT. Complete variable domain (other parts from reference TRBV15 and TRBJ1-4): DAMVIQNPRYQVTQFGKPVTLSCSQTLNHNVMYWYQQKSSQAPKLLFHYYDKDFNNEADTPDNFQSRRPNTSFCFLDIRSPGLGDTAMYLCATSSNRGPVKLFFGSGTQLSVL.

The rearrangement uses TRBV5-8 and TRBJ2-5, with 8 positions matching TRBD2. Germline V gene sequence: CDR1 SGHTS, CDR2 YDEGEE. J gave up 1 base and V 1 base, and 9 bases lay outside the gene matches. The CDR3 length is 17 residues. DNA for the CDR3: TGTGCCAGCAGCTTGTCCCGCAGTAGCGGGGTCCAAGAGACCCAGTACTTC. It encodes CASSLSRSSGVQETQYF.

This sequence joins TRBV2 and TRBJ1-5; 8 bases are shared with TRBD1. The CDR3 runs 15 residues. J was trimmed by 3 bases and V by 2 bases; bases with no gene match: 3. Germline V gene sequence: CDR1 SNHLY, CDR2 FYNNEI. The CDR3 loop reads CASSENRGINQPQHF. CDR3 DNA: TGTGCCAGCAGTGAAAACAGGGGGATCAATCAGCCCCAGCATTTT.

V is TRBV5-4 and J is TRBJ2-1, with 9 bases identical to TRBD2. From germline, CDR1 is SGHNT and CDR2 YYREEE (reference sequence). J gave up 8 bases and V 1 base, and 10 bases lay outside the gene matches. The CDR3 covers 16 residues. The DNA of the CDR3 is TGTGCCAGCAGCTTGATAAGCGGGAGGTTCGGATATGAGCAGTTCTTC. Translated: CASSLISGRFGYEQFF. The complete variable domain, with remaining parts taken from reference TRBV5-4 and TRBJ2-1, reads ETGVTQSPTHLIKTRGQQVTLRCSSQSGHNTVSWYQQALGQGPQFIFQYYREEENGRGNFPPRFSGLQFPNYSSELNVNALELDDSALYLCASSLISGRFGYEQFFGPGTRLTVL.

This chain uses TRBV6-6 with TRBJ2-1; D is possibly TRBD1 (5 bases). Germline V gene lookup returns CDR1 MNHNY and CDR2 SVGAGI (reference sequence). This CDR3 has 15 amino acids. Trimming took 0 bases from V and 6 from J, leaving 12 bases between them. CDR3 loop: CASSYSIQGFNEQFF. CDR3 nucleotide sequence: TGTGCCAGCAGTTACTCGATTCAGGGCTTCAATGAGCAGTTCTTC.

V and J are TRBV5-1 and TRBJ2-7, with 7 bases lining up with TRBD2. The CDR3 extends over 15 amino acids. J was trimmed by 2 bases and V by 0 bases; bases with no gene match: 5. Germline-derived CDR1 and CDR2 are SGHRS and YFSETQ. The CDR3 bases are TGCGCCAGCAGCTTGGCCGGGGGGAACGCCTACGAGCAGTACTTC. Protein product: CASSLAGGNAYEQYF.

In DNA form, the CDR3 reads TGCAGCGTCGAACTCAGGGAGGTTGGGGACTACGAGCAGTACTTC. Translated: CSVELREVGDYEQYF. This chain joins TRBV29-1 and TRBJ2-5, with D perhaps matching TRBD2 (6 bases). The better agreement between TRBJ2-7 and the DNA end casts doubt on the J call. The germline CDR1 and CDR2 sequences are SQVTM and ANQGSEA. The CDR3 has 15 residues.

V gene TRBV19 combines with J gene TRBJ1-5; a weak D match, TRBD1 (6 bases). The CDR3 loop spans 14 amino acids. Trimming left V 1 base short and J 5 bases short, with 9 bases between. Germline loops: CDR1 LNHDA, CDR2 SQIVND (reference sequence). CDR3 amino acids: CASSIGTVDQPQHF. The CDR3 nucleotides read TGTGCCAGTAGTATAGGGACAGTGGATCAGCCCCAGCATTTT. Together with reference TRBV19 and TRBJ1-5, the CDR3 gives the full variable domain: DGGITQSPKYLFRKEGQNVTLSCEQNLNHDAMYWYRQDPGQGLRLIYYSQIVNDFQKGDIAEGYSVSREKKESFPLTVTSAQKNPTAFYLCASSIGTVDQPQHFGDGTRLSIL.

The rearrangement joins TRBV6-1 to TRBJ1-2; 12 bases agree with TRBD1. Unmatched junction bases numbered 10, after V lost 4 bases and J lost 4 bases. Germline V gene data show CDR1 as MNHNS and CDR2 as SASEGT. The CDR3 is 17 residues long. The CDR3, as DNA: TGTGCCAGCAGTGCTACGGGACAGGGGGCACCCTTCTATGGCTACACCTTC. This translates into CASSATGQGAPFYGYTF.

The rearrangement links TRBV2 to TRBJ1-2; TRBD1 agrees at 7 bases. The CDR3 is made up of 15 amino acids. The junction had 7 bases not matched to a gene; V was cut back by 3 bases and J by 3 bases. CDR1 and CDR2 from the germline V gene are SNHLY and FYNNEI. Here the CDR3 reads CASSDSGRGYYGYTF. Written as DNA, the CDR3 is TGTGCCAGCAGTGACAGCGGCAGGGGGTACTATGGCTACACCTTC.

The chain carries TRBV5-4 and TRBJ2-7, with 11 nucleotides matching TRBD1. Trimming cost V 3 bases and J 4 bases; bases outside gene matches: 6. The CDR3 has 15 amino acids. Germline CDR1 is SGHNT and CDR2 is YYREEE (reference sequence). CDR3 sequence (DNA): TGTGCCAGCAGCTCTGGACAGGGGGCGTTTTACGAGCAGTACTTC. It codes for CASSSGQGAFYEQYF.

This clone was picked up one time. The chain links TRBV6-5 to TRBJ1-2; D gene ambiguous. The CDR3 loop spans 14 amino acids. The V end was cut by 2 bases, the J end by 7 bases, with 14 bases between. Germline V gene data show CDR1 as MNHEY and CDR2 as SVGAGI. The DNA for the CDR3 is TGTGCCAGCAGTTACACCGAGTTAGCGGGTGGCTACACCTTC. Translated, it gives CASSYTELAGGYTF.

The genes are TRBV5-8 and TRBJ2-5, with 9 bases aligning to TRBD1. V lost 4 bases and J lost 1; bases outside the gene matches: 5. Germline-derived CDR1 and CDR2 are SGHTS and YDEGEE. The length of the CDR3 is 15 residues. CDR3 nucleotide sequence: TGTGCCAGCAGCGCAGGGACAGGGATCCAAGAGACCCAGTACTTC. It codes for CASSAGTGIQETQYF.

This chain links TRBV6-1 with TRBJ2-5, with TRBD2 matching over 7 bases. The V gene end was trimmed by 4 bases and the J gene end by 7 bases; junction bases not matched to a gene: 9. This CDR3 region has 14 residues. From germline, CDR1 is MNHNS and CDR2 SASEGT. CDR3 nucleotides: TGTGCCAGCAGTGCTGCTAGCGGTAGTTGGACCCAGTACTTC. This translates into CASSAASGSWTQYF.

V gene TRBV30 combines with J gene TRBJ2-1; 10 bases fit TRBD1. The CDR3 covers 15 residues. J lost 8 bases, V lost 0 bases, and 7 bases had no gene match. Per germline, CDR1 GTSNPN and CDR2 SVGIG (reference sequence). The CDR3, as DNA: TGTGCCTGGAGTGTAGGGGGACAGGGGTCCCATGAGCAGTTCTTC. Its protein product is CAWSVGGQGSHEQFF.

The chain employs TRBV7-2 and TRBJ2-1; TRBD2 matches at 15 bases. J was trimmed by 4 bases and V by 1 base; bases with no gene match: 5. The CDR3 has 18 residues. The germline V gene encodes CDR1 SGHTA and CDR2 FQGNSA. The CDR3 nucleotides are TGTGCCAGCAGCTTAGTGAGGACTAGCGGGAGGGGGTACAATGAGCAGTTCTTC. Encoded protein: CASSLVRTSGRGYNEQFF.

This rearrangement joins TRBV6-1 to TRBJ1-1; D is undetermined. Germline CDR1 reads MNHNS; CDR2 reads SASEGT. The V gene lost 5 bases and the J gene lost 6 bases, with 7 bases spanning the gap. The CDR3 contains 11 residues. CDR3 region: CASSYGAEAFF. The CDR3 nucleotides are TGTGCCAGCAGTTACGGGGCTGAAGCTTTCTTT.

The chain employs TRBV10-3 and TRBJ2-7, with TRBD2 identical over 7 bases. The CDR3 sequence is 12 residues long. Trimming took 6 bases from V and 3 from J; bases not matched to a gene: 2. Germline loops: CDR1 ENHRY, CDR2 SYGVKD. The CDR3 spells CAISGDYYEQYF. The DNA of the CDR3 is TGTGCCATCAGCGGGGACTACTACGAGCAGTACTTC.

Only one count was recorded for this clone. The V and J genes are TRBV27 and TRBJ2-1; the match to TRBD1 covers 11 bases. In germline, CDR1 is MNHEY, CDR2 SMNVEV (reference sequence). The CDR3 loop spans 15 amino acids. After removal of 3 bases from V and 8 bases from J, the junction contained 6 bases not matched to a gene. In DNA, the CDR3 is TGTGCCAGCAGTTTGGGGACAGGGGGTCGGGATGAGCAGTTCTTC. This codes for CASSLGTGGRDEQFF.

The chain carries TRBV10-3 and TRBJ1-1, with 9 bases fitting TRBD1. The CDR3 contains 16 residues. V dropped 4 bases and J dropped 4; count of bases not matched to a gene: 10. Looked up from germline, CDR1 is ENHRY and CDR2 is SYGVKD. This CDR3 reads CAISVTQGAVGTEAFF. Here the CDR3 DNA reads TGTGCCATCAGTGTGACACAGGGGGCGGTCGGCACTGAAGCTTTCTTT.

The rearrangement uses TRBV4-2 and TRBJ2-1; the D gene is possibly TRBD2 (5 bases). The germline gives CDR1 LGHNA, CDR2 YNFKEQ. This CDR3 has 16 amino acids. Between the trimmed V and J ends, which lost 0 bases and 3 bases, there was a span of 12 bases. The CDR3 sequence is CASSQDFGGFYNEQFF. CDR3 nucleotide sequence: TGTGCCAGCAGCCAAGACTTTGGCGGGTTCTACAATGAGCAGTTCTTC.

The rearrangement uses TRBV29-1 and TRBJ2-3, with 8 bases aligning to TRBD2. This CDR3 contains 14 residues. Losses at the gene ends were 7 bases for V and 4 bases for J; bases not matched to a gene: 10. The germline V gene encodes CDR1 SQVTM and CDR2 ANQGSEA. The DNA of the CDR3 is TGCAGCGCCAAGGGACTAGGAATTGCAGATACGCAGTATTTT. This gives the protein CSAKGLGIADTQYF.

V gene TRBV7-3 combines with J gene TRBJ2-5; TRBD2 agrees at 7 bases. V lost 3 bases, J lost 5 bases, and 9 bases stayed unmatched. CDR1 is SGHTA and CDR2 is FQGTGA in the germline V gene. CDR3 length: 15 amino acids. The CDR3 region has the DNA TGTGCCAGCAGCTTTGGCGGGAGTTCAACGGAGACCCAGTACTTC. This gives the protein CASSFGGSSTETQYF. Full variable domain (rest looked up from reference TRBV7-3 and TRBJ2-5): GAGVSQTPSNKVTEKGKYVELRCDPISGHTALYWYRQSLGQGPEFLIYFQGTGAADDSGLPNDRFFAVRPEGSVSTLKIQRTERGDSAVYLCASSFGGSSTETQYFGPGTRLLVL.

The CDR3 loop is CATSRDQAGQDSPLHF. In nucleotides, the CDR3 is TGTGCCACCAGCAGAGATCAGGCAGGCCAGGATTCACCCCTCCACTTT. This chain joins TRBV15 and TRBJ1-6; no clear D gene. Between the trimmed V and J ends, which lost 0 bases and 8 bases, there was a span of 14 bases. Per germline, CDR1 LNHNV and CDR2 YYDKDF (reference sequence). The CDR3 consists of 16 residues.

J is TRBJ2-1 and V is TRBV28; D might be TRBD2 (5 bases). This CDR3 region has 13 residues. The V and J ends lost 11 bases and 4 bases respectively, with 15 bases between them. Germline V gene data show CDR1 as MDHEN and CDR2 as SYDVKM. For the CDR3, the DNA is TGTGCCCTTGCGGGCAGATCTTACAATGAGCAGTTCTTC. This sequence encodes CALAGRSYNEQFF.

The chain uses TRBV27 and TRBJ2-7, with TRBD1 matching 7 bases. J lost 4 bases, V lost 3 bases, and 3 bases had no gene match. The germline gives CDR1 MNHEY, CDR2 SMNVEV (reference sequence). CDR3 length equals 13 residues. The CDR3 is CASSFNRGYEQYF. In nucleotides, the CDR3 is TGTGCCAGCAGTTTTAACAGGGGTTACGAGCAGTACTTC.